A single sample is the source of the 25 T cell receptor beta chains below, sequenced in a study of cytomegalovirus exposure and HLA in healthy donors. Use of 60 Vbeta and 13 Jbeta primers characterized the PCR. Only in-frame clones appear in the TCRdb table, and some are missing; sequencing was by immunoSEQ multiplex PCR. The sample contains about 110,000 clones, 65% to 80% of which appear only once. The sample comprised PBMCs. Receptors originate from a woman aged 45-59 years in good health and CMV-seropositive.

This clone was found once. The V and J genes are TRBV21-1 and TRBJ1-2. TRBV21-1 is designated a pseudogene. CDR3 length equals 14 residues. The CDR3 is CASSKGVGGYGYTF. The CDR3 DNA follows: TGTGCCAGCAGCAAAGGGGTGGGGGGTTATGGCTACACCTTC.

J is TRBJ2-1 and V is TRBV7-7; 7 bases map to TRBD2. The germline gives CDR1 SSHAT, CDR2 FNYEAQ (reference sequence). The CDR3 loop spans 16 amino acids. The CDR3 spells CASSSGGLNPYNEQFF. DNA for the CDR3: TGTGCTAGCTCCTCGGGGGGTTTAAACCCCTACAATGAGCAGTTCTTC.

The genes are TRBV6-1 and TRBJ1-4; D is unresolved. The germline V gene has CDR1 MNHNS and CDR2 SASEGT. The CDR3 has 14 amino acids. V gave up 3 bases and J gave up 3 bases, with 8 bases separating them. The chain's CDR3 is CASSESVSNEKLFF. The CDR3 DNA sequence: TGTGCCAGCAGTGAGAGTGTATCTAATGAAAAACTGTTTTTT.

This clone appeared once. The chain employs TRBV5-1 and TRBJ2-5; TRBD2 matches at 10 bases. The CDR3 spans 19 residues. The J segment lost 1 base and the V segment lost 3 bases, leaving 15 bases of the junction unmatched. CDR1 is SGHRS and CDR2 is YFSETQ in the germline V gene. The CDR3 sequence: CASSSRMSGGASSQETQYF. The CDR3 coding sequence is TGCGCCAGCAGCTCCCGGATGAGCGGGGGGGCCTCGTCCCAAGAGACCCAGTACTTC.

This clone appeared a single time. The CDR3 region has the DNA TGTGCCAGCCGGTCCGCGAGTCAGCCCCAGCATTTT. Its protein is CASRSASQPQHF. The chain employs TRBV28 and TRBJ1-5; D is unresolved. Trimming removed 8 bases from V and 6 bases from J, with 11 bases in between. CDR3 length: 12 amino acids. Per germline, CDR1 MDHEN and CDR2 SYDVKM. Using reference TRBV28 and TRBJ1-5 for the parts outside the CDR3, the full variable domain is DVKVTQSSRYLVKRTGEKVFLECVQDMDHENMFWYRQDPGLGLRLIYFSYDVKMKEKGDIPEGYSVSREKKERFSLILESASTNQTSMYLCASRSASQPQHFGDGTRLSIL.

This chain uses TRBV6-6 with TRBJ1-6; 7 nucleotides match TRBD1. Losses at the gene ends were 3 bases for V and 10 bases for J; bases not matched to a gene: 9. The germline V gene has CDR1 MNHNY and CDR2 SVGAGI (reference sequence). This CDR3 is built from 15 residues. CDR3 protein: CASSYQDRFGSPLHF. CDR3 sequence (DNA): TGTGCCAGCAGTTATCAGGACAGGTTTGGGTCACCCCTCCACTTT.

The V and J genes are TRBV4-2 and TRBJ2-7; TRBD2 matches at 9 bases. CDR1 LGHNA and CDR2 YNFKEQ come from the germline V gene. There are 15 residues in the CDR3. The V and J ends lost 3 bases and 6 bases, in that order; junction bases with no gene match: 9. In DNA, the CDR3 is TGTGCCAGCAGCCAGGTGGCAGCGGGGGGTGCCGAGCAGTACTTC. Encoded protein: CASSQVAAGGAEQYF.

V usage is TRBV30 and J usage is TRBJ1-2, with D possibly TRBD1 on 6 matching bases. Looked up from germline, CDR1 is GTSNPN and CDR2 is SVGIG (reference sequence). V lost 2 bases, J lost 6 bases, and 13 bases lay in between. The CDR3 loop spans 13 amino acids. CDR3 nucleotides: TGTGCCTGGAGTACCTCGGCAGGGGATGGCTACACCTTC. It yields the protein CAWSTSAGDGYTF.

V usage is TRBV28 and J usage is TRBJ2-2; the match to TRBD2 covers 15 bases. Germline trimming cut 5 bases from V and 4 bases from J; bases unmatched to any gene: 8. Germline V gives CDR1 MDHEN, CDR2 SYDVKM. This CDR3 region has 18 residues. DNA for the CDR3: TGTGCCAGCAGTCTCGGACTAGCGGGGGGGCGCGTCACCGGGGAGCTGTTTTTT. Its protein product is CASSLGLAGGRVTGELFF.

Here the CDR3 DNA reads TGTGCCAGCTCACCACCCAGTACAGGGGTAGACTATGGCTACACCTTC. It encodes CASSPPSTGVDYGYTF. This chain connects TRBV18 to TRBJ1-2; 7 bases align to TRBD1. Germline V gene data show CDR1 as KGHSH and CDR2 as LQKENI. The length of the CDR3 is 16 residues. Germline trimming cut 0 bases from V and 3 bases from J; bases unmatched to any gene: 7. Supplemented by reference TRBV18 and TRBJ1-2, the full variable domain reads NAGVMQNPRHLVRRRGQEARLRCSPMKGHSHVYWYRQLPEEGLKFMVYLQKENIIDESGMPKERFSAEFPKEGPSILRIQQVVRGDSAAYFCASSPPSTGVDYGYTFGSGTRLTVV.

CDR3 DNA: TGTGCCCATAAAAAGGGGAGGACAGGGATCACTGAAGCTTTCTTT. Amino acids: CAHKKGRTGITEAFF. The rearrangement uses TRBV30 and TRBJ1-1; 8 positions agree with TRBD1. The CDR3 is made up of 15 amino acids. The V gene's germline CDR1 is GTSNPN and CDR2 SVGIG (reference sequence). The J segment lost 4 bases and the V segment lost 8 bases, leaving 15 bases of the junction unmatched.

The V gene is TRBV9, the J gene TRBJ2-2, with D tentatively TRBD1 (6 bases). The V and J ends lost 1 base and 5 bases respectively, with 9 bases between them. The V gene's germline CDR1 is SGDLS and CDR2 YYNGEE. CDR3 length: 14 residues. The CDR3 coding sequence is TGTGCCAGCAGCGTAACAGGGTTAACCGGGGAGCTGTTTTTT. Protein: CASSVTGLTGELFF.

This clone occurred a few times. The chain combines TRBV6-5 with TRBJ1-2, with D perhaps matching TRBD1 (6 bases). This CDR3 contains 13 residues. Trimming took off 2 bases at V and 7 bases at J, with 11 bases between the two ends. Germline V gene lookup returns CDR1 MNHEY and CDR2 SVGAGI. The CDR3 here is CASSYRKTGGYTF. In DNA, the CDR3 is TGTGCCAGCAGTTACCGCAAGACAGGTGGCTACACCTTC.

The chain is built from TRBV25-1 and TRBJ2-5, with TRBD1 as a possible D gene (7 bases). The CDR3 is 12 residues long. CDR1 MGHDK and CDR2 SYGVNS come from the germline V gene. The V end lost 9 bases, the J end lost 5 bases, and 13 bases lay between the germline ends. CDR3 sequence: CASSGGWETQYF. The DNA for the CDR3 is TGTGCCAGTTCAGGGGGGTGGGAGACCCAGTACTTC.

The chain uses TRBV5-1 and TRBJ2-1, with D possibly TRBD1 on 7 matching bases. Trimming took 5 bases from V and 3 from J, leaving 15 bases between them. The CDR3 has 15 residues. Germline loops: CDR1 SGHRS, CDR2 YFSETQ. This CDR3 is CASRSDRDFYNEQFF. CDR3 bases: TGCGCCAGCAGGTCCGACAGGGACTTCTACAATGAGCAGTTCTTC.

The chain recombines TRBV5-1 with TRBJ2-3; TRBD1 might be the D (6 bases). The germline gives CDR1 SGHRS, CDR2 YFSETQ. CDR3 size: 15 residues. With 4 bases removed from V and 0 bases from J, the gap between germline ends came to 12 bases. Written as DNA, the CDR3 is TGCGCCAGCAGCCGTGACAGGACTAGCACAGATACGCAGTATTTT. Its protein product is CASSRDRTSTDTQYF. Combining the CDR3 with reference TRBV5-1 and TRBJ2-3 gives the whole variable domain KAGVTQTPRYLIKTRGQQVTLSCSPISGHRSVSWYQQTPGQGLQFLFEYFSETQRNKGNFPGRFSGRQFSNSRSEMNVSTLELGDSALYLCASSRDRTSTDTQYFGPGTRLTVL.

V and J are TRBV27 and TRBJ1-1, with 8 bases that match TRBD1. In germline, CDR1 is MNHEY, CDR2 SMNVEV (reference sequence). The ends lost 6 bases at V and 5 bases at J; junction bases unmatched: 8. This CDR3 has 14 amino acids. For the CDR3, the DNA is TGTGCCAGCAGCCCAGGGGGCAGGGATACTGAAGCTTTCTTT. Its translation is CASSPGGRDTEAFF.

This clone has a handful of counts. The chain uses TRBV7-8 and TRBJ2-2; tentatively, D is TRBD1 (5 bases). There are 15 residues in the CDR3. CDR1 and CDR2 (germline): SGHVS, FQNEAQ. V lost 1 base and J lost 4, with 10 bases in between. In nucleotides, the CDR3 is TGTGCCAGCAGCTTAGTTACAGGTCCCACCGGGGAGCTGTTTTTT. It specifies CASSLVTGPTGELFF.

Turning to this clone: Mismatch with germline at one junction end may stem from a read error. The V gene is TRBV7-9, the J gene TRBJ1-1; D is undetermined. Germline loops: CDR1 SEHNR, CDR2 FQNEAQ (reference sequence). This CDR3 contains 14 residues. CDR3 loop: CSSISPGWSTEAFF. The CDR3 coding sequence is TGTTCCAGCATCAGCCCCGGTTGGAGCACTGAAGCTTTCTTT.

This clone was counted a single time. Other nucleotide sequences in the sample specify the same CDR3. The CDR3 coding sequence is TGCGCCAGCAGCTTGGATATGCCAGGCCTCTCCTACGAGCAGTACTTC. Translation gives CASSLDMPGLSYEQYF. V gene TRBV5-1 combines with J gene TRBJ2-7; no reliable D call. In germline, CDR1 is SGHRS, CDR2 YFSETQ. The CDR3 spans 16 residues. The V gene lost 0 bases and the J gene lost 0 bases, with 13 bases spanning the gap.

This clone was counted between two and nine times. The chain couples TRBV4-3 to TRBJ2-5; 15 nucleotides line up with TRBD2. In germline, CDR1 is LGHNA, CDR2 YSLEER. The CDR3 length is 16 residues. V shed 3 bases and J 5 bases; nucleotides not matched to a gene: 4. The CDR3 loop reads CASSHGLAGGRETQYF. CDR3 DNA sequence: TGCGCCAGCAGCCACGGACTAGCGGGGGGGCGGGAGACCCAGTACTTC.

The chain has TRBV27 and TRBJ1-2; a possible D gene is TRBD1 (6 bases). V was pared by 5 bases and J by 4 bases, with 17 bases between. CDR1 and CDR2 (germline): MNHEY, SMNVEV (reference sequence). This CDR3 has 15 amino acids. The CDR3 DNA sequence: TGTGCCAGCAGTCTAACGTACAGGGTAGGCTATGGCTACACCTTC. Translation: CASSLTYRVGYGYTF.

This clone was counted once. V usage is TRBV7-3 and J usage is TRBJ2-3, with TRBD2 as a possible D gene (6 bases). V was cut by 0 bases and J by 3 bases, with 7 bases left in between. CDR3 length: 14 amino acids. Germline V gives CDR1 SGHTA, CDR2 FQGTGA. CDR3 region: CASSLTSGTDTQYF. The CDR3 region has the DNA TGTGCCAGCAGCTTAACTAGCGGAACAGATACGCAGTATTTT.

The chain combines TRBV28 with TRBJ1-5; 7 bases align to TRBD1. The V and J ends lost 5 bases and 4 bases, in that order; junction bases with no gene match: 8. CDR1 and CDR2 from the germline V gene are MDHEN and SYDVKM. The CDR3 consists of 15 residues. The CDR3, as DNA: TGTGCCAGCAGTCAACCGACAGGGCATAATCAGCCCCAGCATTTT. Protein product: CASSQPTGHNQPQHF. Combining the CDR3 with reference TRBV28 and TRBJ1-5 gives the whole variable domain DVKVTQSSRYLVKRTGEKVFLECVQDMDHENMFWYRQDPGLGLRLIYFSYDVKMKEKGDIPEGYSVSREKKERFSLILESASTNQTSMYLCASSQPTGHNQPQHFGDGTRLSIL.

The CDR3 protein is CASSPEAKGAFQETQYF. Here the CDR3 DNA reads TGCGCCAGCAGCCCGGAAGCTAAGGGGGCCTTCCAAGAGACCCAGTACTTC. This chain connects TRBV5-1 to TRBJ2-5; 7 nucleotides agree with TRBD1. Germline V gene lookup returns CDR1 SGHRS and CDR2 YFSETQ. This CDR3 spans 17 amino acids. V shed 4 bases and J 1 base; nucleotides not matched to a gene: 13.